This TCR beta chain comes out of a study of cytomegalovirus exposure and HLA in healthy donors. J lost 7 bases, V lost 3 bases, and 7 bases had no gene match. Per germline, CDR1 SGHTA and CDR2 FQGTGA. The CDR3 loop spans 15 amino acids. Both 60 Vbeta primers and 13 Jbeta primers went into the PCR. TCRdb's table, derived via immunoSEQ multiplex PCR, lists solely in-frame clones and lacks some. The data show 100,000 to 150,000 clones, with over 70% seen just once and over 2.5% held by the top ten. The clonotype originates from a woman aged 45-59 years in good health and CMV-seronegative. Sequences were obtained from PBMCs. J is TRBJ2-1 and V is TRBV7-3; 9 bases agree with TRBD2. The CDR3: CASSFSAGGGNEQFF. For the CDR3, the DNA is TGTGCCAGCAGCTTCTCGGCGGGAGGGGGGAATGAGCAGTTCTTC.